A single sample is the source of the 22 T cell receptor beta chains below, sequenced in a study of regulatory T cells in long-lasting Graves disease. Libraries of TCR beta came from iRepertoire HTBI primers plus Arm-PCR of CDR3 regions. TCRdb called the multiplex PCR reads again in MiXCR, with one record for every CDR3 protein. This table holds 310,000 or so distinct CDR3 sequences, around 20% found once. Sample time point: persistent/refractory GD, antithyroid drugs over 5 years with positive TRAb. The TCR library used RNA extracted from PBMCs. Material: peripheral blood mononuclear cells (PBMCs), obtained when the disease was refractory, from a patient treated with antithyroid drugs. These receptors originate from a female donor with Graves disease.

This chain links TRBV19 with TRBJ2-1; D is unclear. Germline CDR1 is LNHDA and CDR2 is SQIVND (reference sequence). The CDR3 loop spans 11 amino acids. Trimming stripped 3 bases from V and 8 bases from J, with 5 bases between. CDR3: CASSMGDEQFF. The CDR3 nucleotides read TGTGCCAGTAGTATGGGTGATGAGCAGTTCTTC.

V is TRBV10-3 and J is TRBJ1-5; D might be TRBD1 (5 bases). The V end was cut by 6 bases, the J end by 0 bases, with 6 bases between. The CDR3 runs to 13 residues. Germline-derived CDR1 and CDR2 are ENHRY and SYGVKD. Written as DNA, the CDR3 is TGTGCCATCAGAGGGGATAGCAATCAGCCCCAGCATTTT. Translating gives CAIRGDSNQPQHF.

This clonotype occurred many times. The rearrangement joins TRBV12-3 or TRBV12-4 to TRBJ2-1; D uncertain. The CDR3 consists of 14 residues. The V end was cut by 6 bases, the J end by 5 bases, with 14 bases between. CDR3 region: CASSPRYTDNEQFF. CDR3 sequence (DNA): TGTGCCAGCAGCCCGCGCTACACCGACAATGAGCAGTTCTTC.

In its sample, this clonotype was seen a few times. The chain joins TRBV4-1 to TRBJ1-1; tentative D call: TRBD1 (5 bases). V was shortened by 1 base and J by 1 base, with 10 bases between the two germline ends. Germline values: CDR1 MGHRA, CDR2 YSYEKL. This CDR3 spans 15 amino acids. The CDR3, as DNA: TGCGCCAGCAGCCAAGCGGGACGACCGAACACTGAAGCTTTCTTT. This sequence encodes CASSQAGRPNTEAFF.

This clonotype has a count of ten or more. The chain uses TRBV7-3 and TRBJ1-5; tentative D call: TRBD1 (5 bases). The CDR3 runs to 18 residues. Trimming cost V 1 base and J 1 base, with 17 bases left between them. Germline CDR1 SGHTA, CDR2 FQGTGA. This CDR3 is CASSLRQMGRKSNQPQHF. CDR3 DNA: TGTGCCAGCAGCTTAAGACAGATGGGACGAAAAAGCAATCAGCCCCAGCATTTT.

CDR3 sequence: CASSLVPGGFQETQYF. In DNA, the CDR3 is TGTGCCAGCAGTTTAGTGCCAGGGGGCTTCCAAGAGACCCAGTACTTC. This chain connects TRBV12-3 or TRBV12-4 to TRBJ2-5, with 8 bases aligning to TRBD1. V lost 1 base and J lost 1; bases outside the gene matches: 5. The CDR3 is made up of 16 amino acids.

The V call is TRBV12-3 or TRBV12-4, the J call TRBJ2-2, with 8 bases that match TRBD1. CDR3 length equals 18 residues. After removal of 3 bases from V and 2 bases from J, the junction contained 11 bases not matched to a gene. The CDR3: CASSFLVGQGANTGELFF. In DNA, the CDR3 is TGTGCCAGCAGTTTTTTAGTGGGGCAGGGGGCAAACACCGGGGAGCTGTTTTTT.

The gene calls are TRBV30 and TRBJ2-6, with D hard to call. Germline loops: CDR1 GTSNPN, CDR2 SVGIG (reference sequence). The CDR3 extends over 20 amino acids. The germline V and J ends were trimmed by 0 bases and 1 base, with 22 bases remaining between them. The CDR3 bases are TGTGCCTGGAGTGTAGCCCTAGGTGTGAGGACGGTTTCTGGGGCCAACGTCCTGACTTTC. Protein sequence: CAWSVALGVRTVSGANVLTF.

This chain connects TRBV6-1 to TRBJ1-1; D gene unclear. CDR3 size: 13 residues. V lost 2 bases to trimming and J lost 1 base, with 5 bases between them. Germline loops: CDR1 MNHNS, CDR2 SASEGT. The CDR3 DNA sequence: TGTGCCAGCAGTGAACTTAGGAACACTGAAGCTTTCTTT. Its protein product is CASSELRNTEAFF.

The J gene is TRBJ2-1, the V gene TRBV20-1; 11 bases align to TRBD1. CDR1 and CDR2 (germline): DFQATT, SNEGSKA (reference sequence). The CDR3 has 14 residues. Trimming removed 5 bases from V and 7 bases from J; junction bases left unmatched: 7. CDR3 amino acids: CSAGPGQGENEQFF. The DNA of the CDR3 is TGCAGTGCTGGACCGGGACAGGGGGAAAATGAGCAGTTCTTC.

Comment on this clonotype: This CDR3 is missing its conserved last phenylalanine or tryptophan, likely due to a read error. The gene calls are TRBV6-1 and TRBJ2-5; D assignment may be TRBD1 or TRBD2 (5 bases each). V shed 5 bases and J shed 5 bases, with 12 bases lying between them. This CDR3 contains 13 residues. Germline CDR1 reads MNHNS; CDR2 reads SASEGT. The CDR3 is CASSRGVGETQYL. For the CDR3, the DNA is TGTGCCAGCAGTCGAGGGGTTGGGGAGACCCAGTACCTC.

This clonotype appeared a few times. The chain recombines TRBV20-1 with TRBJ2-7; 11 nucleotides align to TRBD2. The V segment lost 3 bases and the J segment 2 bases; nucleotides outside the gene matches: 3. From germline, CDR1 is DFQATT and CDR2 SNEGSKA (reference sequence). The CDR3 extends over 14 amino acids. This CDR3 is CSARGSGRAYEQYF. The CDR3 nucleotides are TGCAGTGCTAGGGGTAGCGGGAGGGCCTACGAGCAGTACTTC.

There are a few counts of this clonotype. The V gene is TRBV7-9, the J gene TRBJ1-1, with no clear D. Trimming removed 5 bases from V and 3 bases from J, with 10 bases in between. CDR1 and CDR2 (germline): SEHNR, FQNEAQ (reference sequence). This CDR3 has 13 residues. The CDR3 reads CASSRTEYTEAFF. In nucleotides, the CDR3 is TGTGCCAGCAGCCGGACGGAATACACTGAAGCTTTCTTT.

This clonotype appeared many times. The chain carries TRBV12-3 or TRBV12-4 and TRBJ2-2, with 10 bases that match TRBD2. Trimming at V came to 3 bases and at J to 1 base, leaving 2 bases not matched to a gene. The CDR3 runs to 16 residues. The CDR3 is CASSLASGGNTGELFF. The CDR3 DNA reads TGTGCCAGCAGTTTGGCTAGCGGGGGGAACACCGGGGAGCTGTTTTTT.

Here the CDR3 reads CASSLGTGRDEQYF. In DNA, the CDR3 is TGTGCCAGCAGCTTAGGTACGGGGCGGGACGAGCAGTACTTC. The gene calls are TRBV7-9 and TRBJ2-7; either TRBD1 or TRBD2 may fit D (5 bases each). This CDR3 contains 14 residues. Trimming left V 1 base short and J 5 bases short, with 12 bases between. CDR1 is SEHNR and CDR2 is FQNEAQ in the germline V gene (reference sequence).

The chain links TRBV19 to TRBJ2-3; D remains unclear. With 3 bases removed from V and 7 bases from J, the gap between germline ends came to 17 bases. Germline V gene sequence: CDR1 LNHDA, CDR2 SQIVND (reference sequence). This CDR3 region has 15 residues. The CDR3 DNA reads TGTGCCAGTAGTATTAATGACGCCCAATTATATACGCAGTATTTT. Its protein product is CASSINDAQLYTQYF.

The chain is built from TRBV7-9 and TRBJ2-7; 9 bases map to TRBD2. Germline V lookup: CDR1 SEHNR, CDR2 FQNEAQ (reference sequence). The trim removed 5 bases at V and 7 bases at J, leaving 12 bases unmatched. The CDR3 is 15 residues long. The CDR3 nucleotides read TGTGCCAGCAGCCCGAAGACTAGCGGCCTACGTGAGCAGTACTTC. Its translation is CASSPKTSGLREQYF.

This clonotype occurred a few times. The chain links TRBV29-1 to TRBJ2-5; 8 bases map to TRBD1. CDR1 SQVTM and CDR2 ANQGSEA come from the germline V gene. V lost 4 bases and J lost 5; bases outside the gene matches: 12. This CDR3 contains 15 residues. The chain's CDR3 is CSVVGPGQDMETQYF. In DNA form, the CDR3 reads TGCAGCGTTGTCGGTCCGGGACAGGACATGGAGACCCAGTACTTC.

The chain carries TRBV7-9 and TRBJ2-5, with D tentatively TRBD1 (6 bases). V lost 5 bases and J lost 5, with 12 bases in between. Germline loops: CDR1 SEHNR, CDR2 FQNEAQ (reference sequence). This CDR3 has 13 amino acids. The CDR3 region has the DNA TGTGCCAGCAGCCCCGGGACATATGAGACCCAGTACTTC. Translation gives CASSPGTYETQYF.

The genes are TRBV18 and TRBJ1-2; TRBD1 matches 7 bases. V was clipped by 8 bases and J by 2 bases; unmatched bases: 11. The CDR3 spans 15 residues. CDR1 and CDR2 (germline): KGHSH, LQKENI. Here the CDR3 reads CASTGQVGGNYGYTF. The DNA of the CDR3 is TGTGCCAGCACCGGACAGGTTGGGGGGAACTATGGCTACACCTTC.

This clonotype was counted a few times. The chain uses TRBV7-3 and TRBJ2-3; TRBD2 aligns across 10 bases. This CDR3 has 15 amino acids. CDR1 and CDR2 from the germline V gene are SGHTA and FQGTGA. J lost 2 bases, V lost 4 bases, and 3 bases had no gene match. The CDR3 reads CASSYTSGITDTQYF. The CDR3, as DNA: TGTGCCAGCAGCTATACTAGCGGGATCACAGATACGCAGTATTTT.

This clonotype occurred many times. The chain is built from TRBV27 and TRBJ2-5, with 8 nucleotides matching TRBD2. Losses at the gene ends were 0 bases for V and 5 bases for J; bases not matched to a gene: 2. This CDR3 contains 14 residues. Germline V lookup: CDR1 MNHEY, CDR2 SMNVEV (reference sequence). In DNA form, the CDR3 reads TGTGCCAGCAGTTTATCGGCTAGCGGGGAGACCCAGTACTTC. Residues: CASSLSASGETQYF.